These T cell receptor beta chains were read from a single sample in a study of Graves' ophthalmopathy and Graves' hyperthyroidism. TCRdb reanalysed the multiplex PCR reads using MiXCR and keeps one entry per CDR3 protein. The sample has some 160,000 distinct CDR3 sequences; around two fifths are singletons. Sequencing was carried out using peripheral blood. The source of these receptors is a man aged 25 to 40 with Graves' ophthalmopathy. Each CDR3 is given with its conserved first and last residue. D genes are given only for firm matches. The listing skips clone size in some rows; elsewhere it reads once, few, many or a size class.

j_call clone_size d_call v_call cdr3_aa cdr3_nt
TRBJ2-7 many TRBD2 TRBV28 CASSAGLAETYEQYF TGTGCCAGCAGTGCGGGACTAGCGGAAACGTACGAGCAGTACTTC
TRBJ2-7 once TRBD1 TRBV12-3/TRBV12-4 CASSRTGGVHEQYF TGTGCCAGCAGCCGGACAGGGGGTGTACACGAGCAGTACTTC
TRBJ1-3 NA TRBD1 TRBV6-1 CAISEQGSGNTIYF TGTGCCATCAGTGAACAGGGGTCTGGAAACACCATATATTTT
TRBJ1-5 many NA TRBV12-3/TRBV12-4 CASSFDDGSNQPQHF TGTGCCAGCAGTTTCGACGACGGTAGCAATCAGCCCCAGCATTTT
TRBJ2-7 many TRBD2 TRBV2 CASGGLVGEQYF TGTGCCAGCGGGGGACTAGTAGGCGAGCAGTACTTC
TRBJ2-4 many NA TRBV12-3/TRBV12-4 CASSLWDELAKNIQYF TGTGCCAGCAGTTTATGGGACGAATTAGCCAAAAACATTCAGTACTTC
TRBJ1-3 NA NA TRBV6-1 CATLQSLSGNTIYF TGTGCCACACTACAGAGTCTCTCTGGAAACACCATATATTTT
TRBJ2-7 NA NA TRBV3-1 CASSPPRVPYEQYF TGTGCCAGCAGCCCCCCCAGGGTCCCCTACGAGCAGTACTTC
TRBJ2-2 many NA TRBV9 CASSVEDSNRELFF TGTGCCAGCAGCGTAGAGGACTCAAACCGGGAGCTGTTTTTT
TRBJ1-1 many NA TRBV18 CASSPNGVNTEAFF TGTGCCAGCTCACCAAACGGGGTGAACACTGAAGCTTTCTTT
TRBJ2-5 NA NA TRBV6-1 CASSEGVMQGLETQYF TGTGCCAGCAGTGAAGGGGTAATGCAGGGATTGGAGACCCAGTACTTC
TRBJ1-5 many NA TRBV28 CASRDSGNQPQHF TGTGCCAGCAGGGATAGTGGCAATCAGCCCCAGCATTTT
TRBJ2-2 NA NA TRBV6-2/TRBV6-3 CVRPGPTGELFF TGTGTCCGGCCAGGGCCCACCGGGGAGCTGTTTTTT
TRBJ2-3 many TRBD2 TRBV7-2 CASSLARASGSSQYF TGTGCCAGCAGCTTAGCGCGGGCTAGCGGGAGCTCGCAGTATTTT
TRBJ1-5 many TRBD1 TRBV30 CAWSVTGGTFNQPQHF TGTGCCTGGAGTGTGACAGGGGGGACCTTCAATCAGCCCCAGCATTTT
TRBJ1-5 many NA TRBV5-6 CASSLGLYQPQHF TGTGCCAGCAGCTTGGGGTTGTACCAGCCCCAGCATTTT
TRBJ1-5 NA NA TRBV12-3/TRBV12-4 CASSRGRIYSNQPQHF TGTGCCAGCAGCCGAGGAAGGATTTATAGCAATCAGCCCCAGCATTTT
TRBJ2-5 NA NA TRBV28 CASSGAVQETQYF TGTGCCAGCAGCGGTGCAGTGCAAGAGACCCAGTACTTC
TRBJ1-1 NA NA TRBV12-3/TRBV12-4 CASSTRGRDTEAFF TGTGCCAGCAGTACCAGAGGGCGTGACACTGAAGCTTTCTTT
TRBJ2-5 NA NA TRBV6-2/TRBV6-3 CASSYTAIQETQYF TGTGCCAGCAGTTACACGGCAATCCAAGAGACCCAGTACTTC
TRBJ2-5 NA NA TRBV20-1 CSALKETQYF TGCAGTGCTTTAAAAGAGACCCAGTACTTC
TRBJ1-2 many NA TRBV27 CASSPEGYGYTF TGTGCCAGCAGTCCCGAGGGCTATGGCTACACCTTC
TRBJ2-5 few NA TRBV15 CATSRDLKETQYF TGTGCCACCAGCAGAGATCTTAAGGAGACCCAGTACTTC
TRBJ2-5 many NA TRBV5-1 CASSSSGLETQYF TGCGCCAGCAGCTCATCGGGGTTAGAGACCCAGTACTTC
TRBJ2-7 NA NA TRBV6-1 CASSDPDLYSYEQYF TGTGCCAGCAGTGATCCGGACTTGTACTCCTACGAGCAGTACTTC
TRBJ1-2 many TRBD1 TRBV7-9 CASSLAGTGVDGYTF TGTGCCAGCAGCTTAGCGGGAACAGGGGTAGATGGCTACACCTTC
TRBJ1-1 once TRBD1 TRBV12-3/TRBV12-4 CASSPATGPAEAFF TGTGCCAGCAGCCCCGCGACAGGGCCTGCTGAAGCTTTCTTT
TRBJ2-7 NA NA TRBV12-5 CASGLWLGSEQYF TGTGCTAGTGGTTTGTGGCTGGGATCGGAGCAGTACTTC
TRBJ1-5 many TRBD1 TRBV6-7 CAPVPGQELEFIGGNQPQHF TGTGCCCCCGTCCCGGGACAGGAGTTGGAATTCATAGGTGGCAATCAGCCCCAGCATTTT
TRBJ1-3 many NA TRBV6-5 CASSLKGDSGNTIYF TGTGCCAGCAGTTTGAAGGGTGACTCTGGAAACACCATATATTTT
TRBJ2-7 many NA TRBV7-2 CASSLAGARNEQYF TGTGCCAGCAGCTTAGCGGGAGCTAGAAACGAGCAGTACTTC
TRBJ2-7 many TRBD1 TRBV12-3/TRBV12-4 CASSRGQGGQQYF TGTGCCAGCAGCCGTGGACAGGGCGGACAGCAGTACTTC
TRBJ2-7 NA TRBD2 TRBV6-2/TRBV6-3 CASRPPGLAVHSYEQYF TGTGCCAGCAGGCCACCGGGACTAGCGGTCCACTCCTACGAGCAGTACTTC
TRBJ1-5 NA NA TRBV12-3/TRBV12-4 CASRRGDQPQHF TGTGCCAGCAGGCGCGGGGATCAGCCCCAGCATTTT